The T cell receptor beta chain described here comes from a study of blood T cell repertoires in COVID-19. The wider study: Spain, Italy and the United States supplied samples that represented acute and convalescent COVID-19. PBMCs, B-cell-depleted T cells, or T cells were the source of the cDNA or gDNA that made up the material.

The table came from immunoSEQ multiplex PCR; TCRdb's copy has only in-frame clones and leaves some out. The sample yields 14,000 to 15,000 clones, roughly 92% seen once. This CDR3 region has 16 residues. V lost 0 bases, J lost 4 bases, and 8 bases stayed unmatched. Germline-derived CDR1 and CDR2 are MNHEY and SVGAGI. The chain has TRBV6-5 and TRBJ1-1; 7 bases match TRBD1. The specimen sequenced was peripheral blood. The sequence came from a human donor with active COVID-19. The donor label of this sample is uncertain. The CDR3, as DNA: TGTGCCAGCAGTTACTCGAGGCTGGGACAGCCCACTGAAGCTTTCTTT. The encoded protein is CASSYSRLGQPTEAFF.